The next 8 T cell receptor beta chains were all read from a single sample in a study of siplizumab effects on memory and regulatory T cells. Method: immunoSEQ multiplex PCR; TCRdb's copy keeps in-frame clones and lacks some. There are 75,000 to 100,000 clones in the sample; around 94% occur only once, and roughly 1.3% lies in the top ten. Sequencing was done on a sample of non-Treg CD4+ T cells sorted from blood. All receptors derive from a human donor in good health.

J is TRBJ2-2 and V is TRBV2; 9 bases fit TRBD1. The CDR3 is 15 amino acids. CDR1 is SNHLY, CDR2 FYNNEI, per germline. V was pared by 6 bases and J by 4 bases, with 6 bases of the junction left unmatched. The CDR3 region is CASREQGAVTGELFF. Written as DNA, the CDR3 is TGTGCCAGCAGGGAACAGGGGGCGGTCACCGGGGAGCTGTTTTTT.

This rearrangement joins TRBV7-2 to TRBJ1-1, with D maybe TRBD1 (5 bases). This CDR3 has 13 amino acids. Germline V CDR1 and CDR2: SGHTA, FQGNSA. The V gene lost 4 bases and the J gene lost 7 bases, with 13 bases spanning the gap. The CDR3 bases are TGTGCCAGCAGCTCAGTTCTCGGGGGTGAAGCTTTCTTT. It codes for CASSSVLGGEAFF.

The gene calls are TRBV11-2 and TRBJ2-1; D gene ambiguous. Germline V gene data show CDR1 as SGHAT and CDR2 as FQNNGV. V was pared by 5 bases and J by 4 bases, with 12 bases between. The CDR3 totals 14 residues. CDR3 loop: CASSPHAAYNEQFF. The CDR3 DNA follows: TGTGCCAGCAGCCCCCACGCCGCGTACAATGAGCAGTTCTTC.

V usage is TRBV7-9 and J usage is TRBJ2-1; D unresolved. The V and J ends lost 9 bases and 3 bases respectively, with 12 bases between them. Germline CDR1 SEHNR, CDR2 FQNEAQ (reference sequence). This CDR3 has 13 amino acids. CDR3 region: CARVELNYNEQFF. CDR3 bases: TGTGCCAGGGTCGAGTTAAACTACAATGAGCAGTTCTTC.

V usage is TRBV9 and J usage is TRBJ2-3; D is undetermined. There are 19 residues in the CDR3. V was pared by 0 bases and J by 7 bases, with 27 bases between. Germline V CDR1 and CDR2: SGDLS, YYNGEE. The DNA of the CDR3 is TGTGCCAGCAGCGTAGCCGGTACGTTAACTCTGCCGCTACTGAATACGCAGTATTTT. Amino acid sequence: CASSVAGTLTLPLLNTQYF.

The chain couples TRBV18 to TRBJ1-1, with 9 bases lining up with TRBD1. Germline V gene sequence: CDR1 KGHSH, CDR2 LQKENI. Germline trimming cut 3 bases from V and 4 bases from J; bases unmatched to any gene: 6. The CDR3 is made up of 15 amino acids. The CDR3, as DNA: TGTGCCAGCTCACCCCCGGGACAGGGAGGCACTGAAGCTTTCTTT. Protein: CASSPPGQGGTEAFF.

This clone turned up a few times. This sample also contains other DNA sequences that code for the same CDR3. The rearrangement uses TRBV30 and TRBJ1-1; D is uncertain. V shed 3 bases and J shed 5 bases, with 4 bases lying between them. The CDR3 covers 10 residues. Germline V CDR1 and CDR2: GTSNPN, SVGIG (reference sequence). The CDR3 DNA reads TGTGCCTGGAGAAGGACTGAAGCTTTCTTT. It yields the protein CAWRRTEAFF.

The chain joins TRBV9 to TRBJ1-3; 7 bases align to TRBD1. Germline V gives CDR1 SGDLS, CDR2 YYNGEE. The CDR3 contains 14 residues. Trimming removed 2 bases from V and 5 bases from J; junction bases left unmatched: 4. The CDR3 sequence: CASSVGTDRNTIYF. CDR3 DNA: TGTGCCAGCAGCGTGGGGACAGACCGAAACACCATATATTTT.